This T cell receptor (beta chain) was documented in a study of cytomegalovirus exposure and HLA in healthy donors. Of note for this clone: Its antigen is undetermined.

The ends were cut back, 0 bases at V and 6 bases at J, with 5 bases in the middle. This CDR3 region has 11 residues. CDR1 GTSNPN and CDR2 SVGIG come from the germline V gene (reference sequence). General study results and limits: Cytomegalovirus-associated status was assigned to approximately 160 TCR beta chains.

It was with 60 Vbeta and 13 Jbeta primers that the PCR ran. TCRdb's table, derived via immunoSEQ multiplex PCR, lists solely in-frame clones and lacks some. The sample has some 200,000 clones, more than 65% seen once; the top ten hold around 4%. This chain joins TRBV30 and TRBJ1-1; D remains unclear. The source of this sequence is a man between 45 and 60 years old in good health and CMV-seronegative. The specimen was PBMCs. The CDR3 nucleotides are TGTGCCTGGAGTGTACAGTCTGAAGCTTTCTTT. Protein sequence: CAWSVQSEAFF. The entire variable domain, with the rest obtained from reference TRBV30 and TRBJ1-1, is as follows: SQTIHQWPATLVQPVGSPLSLECTVEGTSNPNLYWYRQAAGRGLQLLFYSVGIGQISSEVPQNLSASRPQDRQFILSSKKLLLSDSGFYLCAWSVQSEAFFGQGTRLTVV.